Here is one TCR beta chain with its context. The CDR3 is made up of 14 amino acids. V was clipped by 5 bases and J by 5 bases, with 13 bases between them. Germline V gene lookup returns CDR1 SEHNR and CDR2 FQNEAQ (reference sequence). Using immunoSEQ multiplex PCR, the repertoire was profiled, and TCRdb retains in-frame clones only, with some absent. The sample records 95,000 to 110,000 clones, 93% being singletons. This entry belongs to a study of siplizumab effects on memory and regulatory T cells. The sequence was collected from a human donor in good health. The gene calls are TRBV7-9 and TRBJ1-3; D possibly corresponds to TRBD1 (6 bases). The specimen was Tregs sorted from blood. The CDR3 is CASSADSSRNTIYF. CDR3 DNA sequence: TGTGCCAGCAGCGCGGACAGCTCGAGAAACACCATATATTTT.